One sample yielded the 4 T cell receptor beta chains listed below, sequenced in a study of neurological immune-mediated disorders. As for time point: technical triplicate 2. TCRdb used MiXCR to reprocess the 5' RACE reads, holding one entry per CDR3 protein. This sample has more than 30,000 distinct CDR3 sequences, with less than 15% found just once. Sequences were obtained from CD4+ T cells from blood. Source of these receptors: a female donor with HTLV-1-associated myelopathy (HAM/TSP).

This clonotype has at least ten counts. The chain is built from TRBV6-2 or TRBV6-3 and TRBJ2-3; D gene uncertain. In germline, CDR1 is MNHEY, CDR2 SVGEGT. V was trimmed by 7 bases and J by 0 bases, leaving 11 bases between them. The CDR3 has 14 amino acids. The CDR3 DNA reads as TGTGCCAGCAACGGACGCGCTAGCACAGATACGCAGTATTTT. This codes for CASNGRASTDTQYF.

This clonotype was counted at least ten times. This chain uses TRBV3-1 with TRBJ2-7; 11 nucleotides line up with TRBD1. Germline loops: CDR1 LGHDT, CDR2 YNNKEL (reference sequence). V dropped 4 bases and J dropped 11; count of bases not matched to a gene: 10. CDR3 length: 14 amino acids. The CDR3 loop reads CASSLTGTGGAKYF. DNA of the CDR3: TGTGCCAGCAGCCTAACCGGGACAGGGGGAGCCAAGTACTTC.

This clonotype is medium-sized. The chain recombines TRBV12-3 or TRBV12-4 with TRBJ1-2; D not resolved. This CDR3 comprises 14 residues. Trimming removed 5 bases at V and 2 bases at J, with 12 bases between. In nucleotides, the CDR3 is TGTGCCAGCAGTCCCTTGACGCTAAACTATGGCTACACCTTC. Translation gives CASSPLTLNYGYTF.

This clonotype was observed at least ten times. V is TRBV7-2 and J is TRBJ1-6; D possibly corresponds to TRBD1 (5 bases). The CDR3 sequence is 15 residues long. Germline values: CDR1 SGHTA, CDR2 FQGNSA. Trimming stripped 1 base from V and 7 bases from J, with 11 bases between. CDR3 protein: CASSLGGEENSPLHF. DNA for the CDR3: TGTGCCAGCAGCTTAGGAGGGGAGGAGAATTCACCCCTCCACTTT.